This TCR beta chain was retrieved from a study of cytomegalovirus exposure and HLA in healthy donors. This PCR relied on a set of 60 Vbeta primers and 13 Jbeta primers. Produced via immunoSEQ multiplex PCR; TCRdb's table is partial and in-frame only. The profile shows roughly 99,000 clones, approximately 79% of them singletons. V gave up 6 bases and J gave up 5 bases; unmatched junction bases: 7. Germline CDR1 reads MNHEY; CDR2 reads SMNVEV (reference sequence). CDR3 length equals 15 residues. This sequence was found in a woman between 40 and 55 years old in good health and CMV-seronegative. The sample taken for sequencing was PBMCs. This chain links TRBV27 with TRBJ1-6, with 7 nucleotides matching TRBD1. CDR3 DNA: TGTGCCAGCAGCTTAGCCGGGACAGATAATTCACCCCTCCACTTT. Amino acid sequence: CASSLAGTDNSPLHF.